This TCR beta chain was identified in a study of T-cell reconstitution after alpha-beta-depleted transplantation in children. Unique molecular identifiers were used to barcode this TCRbeta library. Using its own MiXCR run on the PCR reads, TCRdb lists one record per CDR3 protein. This table has roughly 500,000 distinct CDR3 sequences, 18% appearing once. Trimming cost V 2 bases and J 2 bases, with 15 bases left between them. CDR3 size: 16 residues. The V gene's germline CDR1 is SGHAT and CDR2 FQNNGV. This clonotype has more than one count but fewer than ten. The rearrangement uses TRBV11-2 and TRBJ2-5; no clear D. Material: PBMCs from the stem cell graft donor, obtained from the stem cell graft. This clonotype was sampled from a human donor who donated a stem cell graft to a child with acute lymphoblastic leukemia. The CDR3 here is CASSLYSRSYQETQYF. The CDR3 DNA reads TGTGCCAGCAGCTTATATAGTAGAAGTTATCAAGAGACCCAGTACTTC.